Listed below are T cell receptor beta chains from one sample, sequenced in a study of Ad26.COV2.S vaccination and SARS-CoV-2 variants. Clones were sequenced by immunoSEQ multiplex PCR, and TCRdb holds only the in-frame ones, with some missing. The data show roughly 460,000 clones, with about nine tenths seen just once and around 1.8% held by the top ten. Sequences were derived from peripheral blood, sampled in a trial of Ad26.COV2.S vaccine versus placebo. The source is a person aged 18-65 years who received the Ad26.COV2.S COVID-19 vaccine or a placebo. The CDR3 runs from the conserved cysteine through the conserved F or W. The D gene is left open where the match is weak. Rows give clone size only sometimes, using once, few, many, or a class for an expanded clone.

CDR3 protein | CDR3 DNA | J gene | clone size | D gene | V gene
CASSVGGQPNSPLHF | TGTGCCAGCAGCGTAGGGGGTCAACCCAATTCACCCCTCCACTTT | TRBJ1-6 | - | - | TRBV9
CASSRASTDTQYF | TGTGCCAGTAGTAGGGCTAGCACAGATACGCAGTATTTT | TRBJ2-3 | - | - | TRBV19
CASSIQRGAIIHEQFF | TGTGCCAGTAGTATCCAAAGGGGGGCCATAATCCATGAGCAGTTCTTC | TRBJ2-1 | - | - | TRBV19
CASSPRRVMDQPQHF | TGTGCCAGCAGCCCACGCAGGGTAATGGATCAGCCCCAGCATTTT | TRBJ1-5 | - | - | TRBV7-8
CASSPGQGTYGYTF | TGTGCCAGCAGTCCCGGACAGGGTACCTATGGCTACACCTTC | TRBJ1-2 | once | TRBD1 | TRBV28
CAISDTGGLTEAFF | TGTGCCATCAGTGATACAGGGGGCCTTACTGAAGCTTTCTTT | TRBJ1-1 | - | TRBD1 | TRBV10-3
CATSRALELGDTQYF | TGTGCCACCAGCAGAGCCCTCGAACTGGGAGATACGCAGTATTTT | TRBJ2-3 | - | - | TRBV15
CAWSVTSGGYEQYF | TGTGCCTGGAGTGTAACTAGCGGGGGCTACGAGCAGTACTTC | TRBJ2-7 | - | TRBD2 | TRBV30
CASSGTQRGYTF | TGTGCCAGCAGTGGGACTCAAAGAGGCTACACCTTC | TRBJ1-2 | - | - | TRBV2
CASSLGGAYGYTF | TGCGCCAGCAGCTTAGGAGGAGCATATGGCTACACCTTC | TRBJ1-2 | - | - | TRBV5-1
CASSLNRAGGYTF | TGTGCCAGCAGCTTAAACAGGGCTGGTGGCTACACCTTC | TRBJ1-2 | - | - | TRBV7-8
CASRRTSSYEQYF | TGTGCCAGCAGGCGGACTAGCTCCTACGAGCAGTACTTC | TRBJ2-7 | - | TRBD2 | TRBV7-9
CAWTSGRAPYNEQFF | TGTGCCTGGACTAGCGGGAGGGCCCCCTACAATGAGCAGTTCTTC | TRBJ2-1 | - | TRBD2 | TRBV30
CASTQTSNYGYTF | TGTGCCAGCACGCAGACCTCTAACTATGGCTACACCTTC | TRBJ1-2 | - | - | TRBV28
CASTNRPEKGYF | TGTGCCAGCACCAACAGGCCCGAGAAGGGGTATTTT | TRBJ2-3 | - | - | TRBV7-9
CASSLERGVQETQYF | TGCGCCAGCAGCTTGGAACGGGGGGTCCAAGAGACCCAGTACTTC | TRBJ2-5 | - | TRBD2 | TRBV5-1
CATSAGQYNEQFF | TGTGCCACCAGCGCGGGGCAGTACAATGAGCAGTTCTTC | TRBJ2-1 | - | - | TRBV15
CASSRQVSYEQYF | TGTGCCAGTTCCCGACAGGTCTCCTACGAGCAGTACTTC | TRBJ2-7 | - | - | TRBV19
CASSSLAGYNEQFF | TGTGCCAGCAGTAGCTTGGCGGGGTACAATGAGCAGTTCTTC | TRBJ2-1 | - | - | TRBV6-2/TRBV6-3
CASSLPGQTNEKLFF | TGTGCCAGCAGTTTGCCGGGACAGACTAATGAAAAACTGTTTTTT | TRBJ1-4 | - | TRBD1 | TRBV28
CASSQDLGQYQYF | TGTGCCAGCAGCCAAGATTTGGGACAGTATCAGTACTTC | TRBJ2-5 | - | TRBD1 | TRBV3-1/TRBV3-2
CAWTAQINEKLFF | TGTGCCTGGACTGCACAGATAAATGAAAAACTGTTTTTT | TRBJ1-4 | - | - | TRBV30
CASSLNPTGNTEAFF | TGTGCCAGCAGCCTCAATCCGACAGGGAACACTGAAGCTTTCTTT | TRBJ1-1 | - | - | TRBV5-4
CASSPPGTGSREQFF | TGTGCCAGCAGCCCGCCCGGGACAGGGTCCCGTGAGCAGTTCTTC | TRBJ2-1 | - | TRBD1 | TRBV4-2
CASSGGLHNEQFF | TGCGCCAGCAGTGGGGGACTCCACAATGAGCAGTTCTTC | TRBJ2-1 | - | - | TRBV10-2
CASSYGGYGTEAFF | TGTGCCAGCAGTTACGGCGGGTATGGCACTGAAGCTTTCTTT | TRBJ1-1 | - | - | TRBV6-2/TRBV6-3
CATSDRTSGSGETQYF | TGTGCCACCAGTGATCGGACTAGCGGGAGCGGGGAGACCCAGTACTTC | TRBJ2-5 | - | TRBD2 | TRBV24-1
CASSGDSWGQYF | TGTGCCAGCAGTGGGGACAGCTGGGGGCAGTACTTC | TRBJ2-7 | - | TRBD1 | TRBV2
CASTSGGWHSGNTIYF | TGTGCCAGCACCTCAGGGGGTTGGCACTCTGGAAACACCATATATTTT | TRBJ1-3 | - | TRBD1 | TRBV3-1/TRBV3-2
CASSFFQEETQYF | TGTGCCAGCAGCTTTTTTCAGGAAGAGACCCAGTACTTC | TRBJ2-5 | once | - | TRBV7-2
CASSVAGGHLGDTQYF | TGTGCCAGCAGCGTAGCGGGGGGGCACCTCGGGGATACGCAGTATTTT | TRBJ2-3 | - | TRBD2 | TRBV9
CASSYRTSGISGYEQYF | TGTGCCAGCAGCTATAGGACTAGCGGGATATCTGGCTACGAGCAGTACTTC | TRBJ2-7 | - | TRBD2 | TRBV5-5
CASSVTQGFTYEQYF | TGTGCCAGCTCAGTGACTCAGGGTTTTACCTACGAGCAGTACTTC | TRBJ2-7 | - | - | TRBV18
CASSLSGSGYNEQFF | TGTGCCAGCAGCCTTAGCGGGAGCGGTTACAATGAGCAGTTCTTC | TRBJ2-1 | - | TRBD2 | TRBV27
CSASRGQLAF | TGCAGTGCTAGTAGAGGACAGCTTGCCTTT | TRBJ1-6 | - | - | TRBV20-1
CASSFNSGNTIYF | TGTGCCAGCAGCTTCAACTCTGGAAACACCATATATTTT | TRBJ1-3 | - | - | TRBV5-8
CASNPGPSSETQYF | TGTGCCAGCAACCCAGGGCCCTCATCGGAGACCCAGTACTTC | TRBJ2-5 | - | - | TRBV11-2
CASSFTAGGIYNEQFF | TGCGCCAGCAGCTTCACAGCGGGAGGAATCTACAATGAGCAGTTCTTC | TRBJ2-1 | - | TRBD2 | TRBV5-1
CASSVEGSSYEQYF | TGTGCCAGCAGCGTGGAAGGGAGCTCCTACGAGCAGTACTTC | TRBJ2-7 | - | - | TRBV9
CASLKQNTGELFF | TGTGCCAGCTTAAAACAGAACACCGGGGAGCTGTTTTTT | TRBJ2-2 | - | - | TRBV2
CASSYNSDTGELFF | TGTGCCAGCAGCTACAACTCCGACACCGGGGAGCTGTTTTTT | TRBJ2-2 | - | - | TRBV3-1/TRBV3-2
CASSSRTNTEAFF | TGTGCCAGCAGTTCCCGTACCAACACTGAAGCTTTCTTT | TRBJ1-1 | - | - | TRBV12-3/TRBV12-4
CASGPVFSGNTIYF | TGTGCCAGCGGGCCTGTGTTCTCTGGAAACACCATATATTTT | TRBJ1-3 | - | - | TRBV6-5